The 9 T cell receptor beta chains in this list originate from one sample, sequenced in a study of T cell changes during pregnancy in multiple sclerosis. Profiled with immunoSEQ multiplex PCR; TCRdb holds only in-frame clones, not every one. The sample includes 45,000 to 60,000 clones, approximately 92% of them seen just once. The sequenced sample was peripheral blood, obtained after pregnancy. The receptors here all came from a female donor in good health, enrolled as a control in a pregnancy study.

The chain carries TRBV5-4 and TRBJ2-5, with D unresolved. The CDR3 sequence is 14 residues long. V dropped 1 base and J dropped 4 bases, with 11 bases sitting between them. The germline V gene encodes CDR1 SGHNT and CDR2 YYREEE (reference sequence). CDR3 sequence (DNA): TGTGCCAGCAGCTTGTATCAGGTTCGAGAGACCCAGTACTTC. The encoded protein is CASSLYQVRETQYF.

The chain uses TRBV15 and TRBJ2-1; TRBD2 agrees at 7 bases. The CDR3 spans 16 residues. Trimming cost V 1 base and J 5 bases; bases outside gene matches: 8. Germline CDR1 is LNHNV and CDR2 is YYDKDF (reference sequence). The CDR3 DNA sequence: TGTGCCACCAGCAGAGTTGTGGGAGGGCTGAACAATGAGCAGTTCTTC. Translating gives CATSRVVGGLNNEQFF.

This clone has a single count. V is TRBV28 and J is TRBJ1-2; weak D call: TRBD1 (5 bases). This CDR3 comprises 15 residues. CDR1 is MDHEN, CDR2 SYDVKM, per germline. V was trimmed by 3 bases and J by 0 bases, leaving 11 bases between them. CDR3 protein: CASSLGGGANYGYTF. The CDR3 bases are TGTGCCAGCAGTTTGGGGGGAGGGGCTAACTATGGCTACACCTTC.

The sample holds one count of this clone. The genes are TRBV6-5 and TRBJ1-4; TRBD1 might be the D (6 bases). This CDR3 region has 15 residues. V lost 0 bases to trimming and J lost 1 base, with 6 bases between them. Germline assignment: CDR1 MNHEY and CDR2 SVGAGI. This chain's CDR3 is CASSYSQGTNEKLFF. In DNA form, the CDR3 reads TGTGCCAGCAGTTACTCACAGGGAACTAATGAAAAACTGTTTTTT.

The J gene is TRBJ2-7, the V gene TRBV19, with 9 bases matching TRBD2. The V segment lost 5 bases and the J segment 0 bases; nucleotides outside the gene matches: 11. The CDR3 totals 17 residues. CDR1 is LNHDA, CDR2 SQIVND, per germline (reference sequence). This CDR3 is CASSLRGTSLSSYEQYF. Here the CDR3 DNA reads TGTGCCAGTAGTCTCAGGGGGACTAGCCTAAGCTCCTACGAGCAGTACTTC.

The genes are TRBV27 and TRBJ1-1; a weak D match, TRBD1 (5 bases). V dropped 5 bases and J dropped 7 bases, with 17 bases sitting between them. CDR3 size: 14 residues. Germline lookup yields CDR1 MNHEY and CDR2 SMNVEV (reference sequence). The CDR3 here is CASSGSAGWGEAFF. CDR3 coding DNA: TGTGCCAGCAGTGGAAGCGCAGGGTGGGGTGAAGCTTTCTTT.

The rearrangement joins TRBV7-2 to TRBJ1-6, with 9 bases aligning to TRBD1. Germline V gene data show CDR1 as SGHTA and CDR2 as FQGNSA. CDR3 size: 17 residues. V lost 5 bases to trimming and J lost 9 bases; unmatched junction nucleotides: 14. CDR3 in DNA: TGTGCCAGCAGCATAAACGCCGGACAGGGGCCAGCTTCACCCCTCCACTTT. Translation gives CASSINAGQGPASPLHF.

This clone showed up just once. The CDR3 region is CASHRSDEKLFF. The DNA of the CDR3 is TGTGCCAGCCACCGATCGGATGAAAAACTGTTTTTT. This chain uses TRBV6-1 with TRBJ1-4; no firm D call. The V end lost 8 bases, the J end lost 6 bases, and 10 bases lay between the germline ends. Germline assignment: CDR1 MNHNS and CDR2 SASEGT. The CDR3 has 12 residues.

V and J are TRBV5-1 and TRBJ2-1; a weak D match, TRBD1 (6 bases). The CDR3 has 16 residues. Germline V lookup: CDR1 SGHRS, CDR2 YFSETQ. The V end lost 0 bases, the J end lost 6 bases, and 16 bases lay between the germline ends. CDR3 sequence: CASSLVVTTGFNEQFF. The CDR3 bases are TGCGCCAGCAGCTTGGTCGTCACGACAGGATTCAATGAGCAGTTCTTC.